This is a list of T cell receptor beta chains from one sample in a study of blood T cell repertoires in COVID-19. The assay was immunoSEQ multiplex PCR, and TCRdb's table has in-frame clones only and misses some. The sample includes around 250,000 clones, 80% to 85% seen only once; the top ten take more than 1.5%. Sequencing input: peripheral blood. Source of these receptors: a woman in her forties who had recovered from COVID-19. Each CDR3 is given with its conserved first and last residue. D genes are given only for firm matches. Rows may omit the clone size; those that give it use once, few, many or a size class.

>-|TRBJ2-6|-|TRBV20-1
TGCAGTGTCAGTGACCGACAGAGCTCTGGGGCCAACGTCCTGACTTTC
CSVSDRQSSGANVLTF
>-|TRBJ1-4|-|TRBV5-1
TGCGCCAGCAGCTGGGCGGGTGAAAAACTGTTTTTT
CASSWAGEKLFF
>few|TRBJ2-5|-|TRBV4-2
TGTGCCAGCAGCCAAGAAGTCGCTAGCTCTGGGACCCAGTACTTC
CASSQEVASSGTQYF
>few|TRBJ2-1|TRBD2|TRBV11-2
TGTGCCAGCAGCTGGCTAGCGGGAGAAAATGAGCAGTTCTTC
CASSWLAGENEQFF
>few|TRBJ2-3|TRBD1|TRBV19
TGTGCCAGTAGTCGGACAGGGGTGCGTACAGATACGCAGTATTTT
CASSRTGVRTDTQYF
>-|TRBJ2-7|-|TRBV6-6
TGTGCCAGCAGTTACCTTCAGGCCCTGTACGAGCAGTACTTC
CASSYLQALYEQYF
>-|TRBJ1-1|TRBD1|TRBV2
TGTGCCAGCAGTGCTTACAGGGGTGGAGTGAACACTGAAGCTTTCTTT
CASSAYRGGVNTEAFF
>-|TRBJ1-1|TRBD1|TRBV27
TGTGCCAGCGTCCGACCGGGACAGGGAGTTGCTTTCTTT
CASVRPGQGVAFF
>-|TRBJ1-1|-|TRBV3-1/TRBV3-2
TGTGCCAGCAGCCAGCGGCCGGGATGGACCACTGAAGCTTTCTTT
CASSQRPGWTTEAFF
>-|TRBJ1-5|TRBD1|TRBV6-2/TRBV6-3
TGTGCCAGCAGTTACCTGGGACAGAGGAATCAGCCCCAGCATTTT
CASSYLGQRNQPQHF
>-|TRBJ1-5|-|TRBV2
TGTGCCAGCAGTGACAGCAGGAACTATCAGCCCCAGCATTTT
CASSDSRNYQPQHF
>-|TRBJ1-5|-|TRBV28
TGTGCCAGCAGTCCCACCAGTTCCAATCAGCCCCAGCATTTT
CASSPTSSNQPQHF
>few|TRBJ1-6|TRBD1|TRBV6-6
TGTGCCAGCAGTTTTGGAACGGGACAGGGAAATTCACCCCTCCACTTT
CASSFGTGQGNSPLHF
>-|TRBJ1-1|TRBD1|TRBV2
TGTGCCAGCAGCACAGGGGTGGCGAACACTGAAGCTTTCTTT
CASSTGVANTEAFF
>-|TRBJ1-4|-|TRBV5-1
TGCGCCAGCAGCTCAGAGGGTAATGAAAAACTGTTTTTT
CASSSEGNEKLFF
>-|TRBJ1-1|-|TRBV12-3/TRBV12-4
TGTGCCAGCAGCTACAGGGTATACGCTGAAGCTTTCTTT
CASSYRVYAEAFF
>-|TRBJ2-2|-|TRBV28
TGTGCCAGCCGTACTAGACGCAACCGAGGCACCGGGGAGCTGTTTTTT
CASRTRRNRGTGELFF
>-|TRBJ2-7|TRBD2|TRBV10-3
TGTGCCATCAGGCTAGCGGGGGTCTACGAGCAGTACTTC
CAIRLAGVYEQYF
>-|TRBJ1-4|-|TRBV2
TGTGCCAGCAACCGAAATCCAGGGGTGGGTGAAAAACTGTTTTTT
CASNRNPGVGEKLFF
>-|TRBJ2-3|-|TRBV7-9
TGTGCCAGCAGCCAGGGACTAGGCCTGGGACAGCGTCCAGATACGCAGTATTTT
CASSQGLGLGQRPDTQYF
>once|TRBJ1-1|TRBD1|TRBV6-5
TGTGCCAGCAGTCCGTGGACAGGGCCTGACTTTGAAGCTTTCTTT
CASSPWTGPDFEAFF
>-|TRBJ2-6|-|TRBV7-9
TGTGCCAGTCCCCGGACGGGGGGCGACTCTGGGGCCAACGTCCTGACTTTC
CASPRTGGDSGANVLTF
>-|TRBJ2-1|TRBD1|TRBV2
TGTGCCAGCAGTATTCCCGGGACAGGTAACAATGAGCAGTTCTTC
CASSIPGTGNNEQFF